This T cell receptor (beta chain) was documented in a study of shared clonotypes between healthy human individuals. The ends lost 6 bases at V and 0 bases at J; junction bases unmatched: 5. Germline V gives CDR1 KGHSH, CDR2 LQKENI. The CDR3 contains 15 residues. Several immunoSEQ 96-well plates shared each subset's DNA, each plate a replicate. Ten immunoSEQ deep assay plates were used to sequence the DNA of unsorted PBMCs. Measured with immunoSEQ multiplex PCR; TCRdb has only the in-frame clones, and not every one. The repertoire consists of approximately 480,000 clones, with about 75% occurring once and the leading ten covering roughly an eighth. Researchers drew on approximately 92 million PBMCs for genomic DNA from unsorted samples.

The sequence derives from a woman aged 40 to 50 in good health. Some clones in this sample may be carry-over from other donors' samples. The sample consisted of PBMCs. The V gene is TRBV18, the J gene TRBJ1-3; TRBD1 aligns across 7 bases. The CDR3 loop reads CASSRGQNSGNTIYF. DNA for the CDR3: TGTGCCAGCTCCCGGGGACAGAACTCTGGAAACACCATATATTTT.